One sample yielded the 28 T cell receptor beta chains listed below, sequenced in a study of naive and memory T cell subsets. Two oligonucleotides, mixed equimolar, formed the beta constant-region primer covering TRBC1 and TRBC2. TCRdb recomputed calls from the UMI-ligation and nested PCR reads with MiXCR, one row per CDR3 protein. The table lists approximately 89,000 distinct CDR3 sequences, 5.5% to 8.5% of them singletons. The sequencing sample was made of central memory CD4+ T cells from blood. Receptors originate from a human donor in good health.

V and J are TRBV6-6 and TRBJ1-1, with TRBD1 as a possible D gene (5 bases). Germline loops: CDR1 MNHNY, CDR2 SVGAGI (reference sequence). The CDR3 runs 14 residues. V was clipped by 8 bases and J by 1 base, with 14 bases between them. The CDR3 DNA reads as TGTGCCAGCGCGTGGGGGGACCCGAACACTGAAGCTTTCTTT. Protein product: CASAWGDPNTEAFF.

The chain employs TRBV7-3 and TRBJ2-1; TRBD2 matches 8 bases. The germline CDR1 and CDR2 sequences are SGHTA and FQGTGA. The CDR3 has 16 residues. V was clipped by 6 bases and J by 7 bases; unmatched bases: 14. The DNA for the CDR3 is TGTGCCAGCAGTTCATCCCCCGGGACTAGAGTAAATGAGCAGTTCTTC. Translating gives CASSSSPGTRVNEQFF.

The chain recombines TRBV7-3 with TRBJ1-2; a possible D gene is TRBD1 (5 bases). The length of the CDR3 is 16 residues. Trimming took off 0 bases at V and 6 bases at J, with 17 bases between the two ends. From germline, CDR1 is SGHTA and CDR2 FQGTGA. CDR3 sequence reads: CASSLTFRTGADGYTF. The CDR3 DNA reads TGTGCCAGCAGCTTAACCTTTAGGACCGGGGCAGATGGCTACACCTTC.

This chain connects TRBV6-5 to TRBJ2-3, with 9 positions matching TRBD2. The V segment lost 6 bases and the J segment 5 bases; nucleotides outside the gene matches: 12. The V gene's germline CDR1 is MNHEY and CDR2 SVGAGI. The length of the CDR3 is 16 residues. As DNA, the CDR3 is TGTGCCAGCAGCCGCCGGGTAGCGGGAGTGAGAGATACGCAGTATTTT. Protein: CASSRRVAGVRDTQYF.

The chain's CDR3 is CASSQGLLGYEQYF. The CDR3 DNA reads TGTGCCAGCAGCCAAGGACTTCTGGGATACGAGCAGTACTTC. The chain recombines TRBV3-1 with TRBJ2-7, with D unresolved. Trimming took 1 base from V and 4 from J, leaving 11 bases between them. The germline V gene encodes CDR1 LGHDT and CDR2 YNNKEL (reference sequence). The CDR3 sequence is 14 residues long.

This clonotype was counted ten times or more. The rearrangement links TRBV2 to TRBJ1-5; the D gene is possibly TRBD1 (5 bases). Trimming took off 4 bases at V and 0 bases at J, with 13 bases between the two ends. The germline V gene encodes CDR1 SNHLY and CDR2 FYNNEI. This CDR3 is 16 amino acids long. DNA of the CDR3: TGTGCCAGCAGTGGCCCAAGGGACCATAGCAATCAGCCCCAGCATTTT. Protein: CASSGPRDHSNQPQHF.

This clonotype has ten or more counts. J is TRBJ2-3 and V is TRBV7-8; D ambiguous. This CDR3 region has 12 residues. V lost 5 bases, J lost 3 bases, and 6 bases lay in between. CDR1 and CDR2 from the germline V gene are SGHVS and FQNEAQ. The CDR3 reads CASSPITDTQYF. The CDR3 nucleotides read TGTGCCAGCAGCCCAATTACAGATACGCAGTATTTT.

This clonotype came up a few times. V gene TRBV19 combines with J gene TRBJ2-6; perhaps TRBD2 as D (5 bases). CDR3 length: 17 residues. V was clipped by 7 bases and J by 2 bases, with 18 bases between them. Germline V CDR1 and CDR2: LNHDA, SQIVND (reference sequence). CDR3 in DNA: TGTGCCAGTAAAAGGGCTGGGAGTTCCGCTGGGGCCAACGTCCTGACTTTC. It yields the protein CASKRAGSSAGANVLTF.

CDR3 coding DNA: TGTGCCAGCAGTACAATGGGACGGCGCGACGAGCAGTACTTC. The encoded protein is CASSTMGRRDEQYF. This chain links TRBV6-2 or TRBV6-3 with TRBJ2-7, with D possibly called TRBD1 or TRBD2 (5 bases each). CDR1 is MNHEY, CDR2 SVGEGT, per germline. The CDR3 runs to 14 residues. V was cut by 5 bases and J by 5 bases, with 16 bases left in between.

The sample holds many counts of this clonotype. V gene TRBV7-2 combines with J gene TRBJ1-4; TRBD1 matches at 8 bases. This CDR3 has 17 residues. The germline V gene encodes CDR1 SGHTA and CDR2 FQGNSA. With V trimmed by 1 base and J by 0 bases, 4 bases remained unmatched. The CDR3 spells CASSLVGQGATNEKLFF. The CDR3 nucleotides read TGTGCCAGCAGCTTAGTCGGACAGGGAGCAACTAATGAAAAACTGTTTTTT.

This clonotype was picked up a small number of times. This chain uses TRBV20-1 with TRBJ1-1; TRBD1 matches 10 bases. The CDR3 loop spans 17 amino acids. V dropped 5 bases and J dropped 2; count of bases not matched to a gene: 14. Germline CDR1 DFQATT, CDR2 SNEGSKA (reference sequence). The CDR3: CSAQEGDRGLLNTEAFF. CDR3 nucleotides: TGCAGTGCTCAGGAGGGGGACAGGGGCCTTCTTAACACTGAAGCTTTCTTT.

J is TRBJ2-5 and V is TRBV7-2; TRBD1 matches 11 bases. The CDR3 length is 18 residues. V lost 5 bases to trimming and J lost 5 bases; unmatched junction nucleotides: 16. The V gene's germline CDR1 is SGHTA and CDR2 FQGNSA. The CDR3 protein is CASSELRTGGGILETQYF. The CDR3 nucleotides read TGTGCCAGCAGCGAGCTCAGGACAGGGGGCGGTATATTGGAGACCCAGTACTTC.

V and J are TRBV18 and TRBJ2-7; tentative D call: TRBD2 (6 bases). The germline CDR1 and CDR2 sequences are KGHSH and LQKENI. V lost 2 bases and J 6 bases, leaving 17 bases between the germline ends. The CDR3 runs to 15 residues. Written as DNA, the CDR3 is TGTGCCAGCTCACCAAAGTTGGTCGGGGGTAGCGAGCAGTACTTC. Translating gives CASSPKLVGGSEQYF.

This clonotype was observed a handful of times. The V and J genes are TRBV24-1 and TRBJ2-7, with 8 nucleotides matching TRBD1. Germline CDR1 KGHDR, CDR2 SFDVKD. J lost 6 bases, V lost 9 bases, and 3 bases had no gene match. CDR3 length: 11 residues. The CDR3 DNA reads as TGTGCCACCTCAACAGGGGGCGAGCAGTACTTC. This sequence encodes CATSTGGEQYF.

This clonotype was picked up a small number of times. This chain links TRBV28 with TRBJ1-2, with 11 positions matching TRBD1. The germline gives CDR1 MDHEN, CDR2 SYDVKM. V gave up 4 bases and J gave up 3 bases; unmatched junction bases: 4. The CDR3 length is 15 residues. The CDR3 coding sequence is TGTGCCAGCAGTTCTGGACAGGGGGCCCACTATGGCTACACCTTC. It codes for CASSSGQGAHYGYTF.

The chain recombines TRBV7-2 with TRBJ2-5; 7 bases are shared with TRBD2. The V gene's germline CDR1 is SGHTA and CDR2 FQGNSA. The CDR3 runs to 14 residues. Germline trimming cut 1 base from V and 4 bases from J; bases unmatched to any gene: 3. CDR3 coding DNA: TGTGCCAGCAGCTTAGACAGCGGGGCAGAGACCCAGTACTTC. Translation: CASSLDSGAETQYF.

This clonotype showed up many times. The chain is built from TRBV3-1 and TRBJ2-1, with D perhaps TRBD1 (6 bases). Germline loops: CDR1 LGHDT, CDR2 YNNKEL (reference sequence). The ends were cut back, 6 bases at V and 6 bases at J, with 15 bases in the middle. The CDR3 totals 14 residues. DNA for the CDR3: TGTGCCAGCAGTCAGAACTACAGGGTCAATGAGCAGTTCTTC. Protein: CASSQNYRVNEQFF.

The V call is TRBV7-9, the J call TRBJ2-3; 11 nucleotides align to TRBD2. CDR1 is SEHNR and CDR2 is FQNEAQ in the germline V gene (reference sequence). The V segment lost 5 bases and the J segment 4 bases; nucleotides outside the gene matches: 17. The CDR3 runs 19 residues. In DNA form, the CDR3 reads TGTGCCAGCAGCCCTCGGATAGCGGGAGGGGTTCTCTTCTCAGATACGCAGTATTTT. Encoded protein: CASSPRIAGGVLFSDTQYF. The whole variable domain, filled in from reference TRBV7-9 and TRBJ2-3, reads DTGVSQNPRHKITKRGQNVTFRCDPISEHNRLYWYRQTLGQGPEFLTYFQNEAQLEKSRLLSDRFSAERPKGSFSTLEIQRTEQGDSAMYLCASSPRIAGGVLFSDTQYFGPGTRLTVL.

This clonotype was found a few times. The chain employs TRBV7-9 and TRBJ1-1; unclear D gene. Germline CDR1 reads SEHNR; CDR2 reads FQNEAQ (reference sequence). With 0 bases removed from V and 0 bases from J, the gap between germline ends came to 8 bases. This CDR3 has 15 residues. The CDR3 sequence is CASSLAGRMNTEAFF. The CDR3, as DNA: TGTGCCAGCAGCTTAGCGGGGAGGATGAACACTGAAGCTTTCTTT.

This clonotype came up many times. This rearrangement joins TRBV10-2 to TRBJ2-5; no clear D gene. Germline V gene sequence: CDR1 WSHSY, CDR2 SAAADI. The CDR3 runs 14 residues. Trimming shortened V by 0 bases and J by 7 bases, and 12 bases separated the two germline ends. The CDR3 region has the DNA TGCGCCAGCAGTGAGTCTAGCAGGTTGGCGACCCAGTACTTC. Translation: CASSESSRLATQYF.

This clonotype has a count of ten or more. The chain employs TRBV7-2 and TRBJ2-3; D possibly corresponds to TRBD1 (5 bases). CDR1 is SGHTA, CDR2 FQGNSA, per germline. V was shortened by 5 bases and J by 4 bases, with 19 bases between the two germline ends. CDR3 length equals 16 residues. The CDR3 nucleotides are TGTGCCAGCAGCCCAAGACAGAGGAGCCAAGCAGATACGCAGTATTTT. Translating gives CASSPRQRSQADTQYF.

The sample holds many counts of this clonotype. The genes are TRBV20-1 and TRBJ1-1; no reliable D call. Trimming took off 0 bases at V and 10 bases at J, with 18 bases between the two ends. This CDR3 region has 14 residues. Germline CDR1 reads DFQATT; CDR2 reads SNEGSKA (reference sequence). DNA of the CDR3: TGCAGTGCTAGAGAAGGGTTGACCCAGGCTGGAGCTTTCTTT. This sequence encodes CSAREGLTQAGAFF.

This clonotype has just a few counts. The chain has TRBV30 and TRBJ1-3; possibly TRBD1 for D (5 bases). The V gene's germline CDR1 is GTSNPN and CDR2 SVGIG (reference sequence). CDR3 length: 12 residues. Trimming removed 5 bases from V and 0 bases from J, with 5 bases in between. CDR3 coding DNA: TGTGCCTGGGGGGCCTCTGGAAACACCATATATTTT. Protein sequence: CAWGASGNTIYF.

This clonotype was seen only a few times. CDR3 residues: CASRNYVEAFF. Written as DNA, the CDR3 is TGTGCCAGCAGAAACTATGTTGAAGCTTTCTTT. The chain has TRBV6-2 or TRBV6-3 and TRBJ1-1; D is ambiguous. The CDR3 loop spans 11 amino acids. V lost 6 bases and J lost 7, with 9 bases in between. In germline, CDR1 is MNHEY, CDR2 SVGEGT.

This clonotype has at least ten counts. This chain connects TRBV12-3 or TRBV12-4 to TRBJ2-3; D unresolved. CDR3 length equals 11 residues. V was trimmed by 5 bases and J by 1 base, leaving 1 base between them. The CDR3 here is CASSRTDTQYF. The CDR3 DNA sequence: TGTGCCAGCAGTCGCACAGATACGCAGTATTTT.

This clonotype turned up a few times. The rearrangement joins TRBV14 to TRBJ2-7, with unresolved D. The CDR3 totals 17 residues. Trimming stripped 1 base from V and 3 bases from J, with 19 bases between. Germline CDR1 SGHDN, CDR2 FVKESK. The CDR3: CASSQAIPIGVSYEQYF. CDR3 sequence (DNA): TGTGCCAGCAGCCAAGCGATCCCTATTGGGGTAAGCTACGAGCAGTACTTC. Full variable domain (rest looked up from reference TRBV14 and TRBJ2-7): EAGVTQFPSHSVIEKGQTVTLRCDPISGHDNLYWYRRVMGKEIKFLLHFVKESKQDESGMPNNRFLAERTGGTYSTLKVQPAELEDSGVYFCASSQAIPIGVSYEQYFGPGTRLTVT.

This clonotype was counted many times. CDR3 in DNA: TGTGCCAGCAGCTTAGACGGGTTGAACATTCAGTACTTC. It translates to CASSLDGLNIQYF. J is TRBJ2-4 and V is TRBV7-2; D remains ambiguous. The germline V and J ends were trimmed by 1 base and 7 bases, with 8 bases remaining between them. Per germline, CDR1 SGHTA and CDR2 FQGNSA. The CDR3 has 13 amino acids.

This clonotype showed up just a few times. The chain uses TRBV29-1 and TRBJ2-7, with 10 bases fitting TRBD1. Germline V gene data show CDR1 as SQVTM and CDR2 as ANQGSEA. V was clipped by 8 bases and J by 5 bases; unmatched bases: 6. This CDR3 spans 12 amino acids. In DNA form, the CDR3 reads TGCAGCACCGGGACAGGGGTAGACGAGCAGTACTTC. Translating it yields CSTGTGVDEQYF.